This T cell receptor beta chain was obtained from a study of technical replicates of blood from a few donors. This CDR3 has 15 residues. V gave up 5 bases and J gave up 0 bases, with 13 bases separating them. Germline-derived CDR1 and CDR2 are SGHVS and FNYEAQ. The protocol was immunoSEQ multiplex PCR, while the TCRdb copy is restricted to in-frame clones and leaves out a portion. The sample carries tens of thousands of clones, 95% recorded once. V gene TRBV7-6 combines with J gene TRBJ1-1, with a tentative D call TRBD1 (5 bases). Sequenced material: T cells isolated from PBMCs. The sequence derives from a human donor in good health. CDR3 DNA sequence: TGTGCCAGCAGCCGAGGGACTGACATGAACACTGAAGCTTTCTTT. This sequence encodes CASSRGTDMNTEAFF.